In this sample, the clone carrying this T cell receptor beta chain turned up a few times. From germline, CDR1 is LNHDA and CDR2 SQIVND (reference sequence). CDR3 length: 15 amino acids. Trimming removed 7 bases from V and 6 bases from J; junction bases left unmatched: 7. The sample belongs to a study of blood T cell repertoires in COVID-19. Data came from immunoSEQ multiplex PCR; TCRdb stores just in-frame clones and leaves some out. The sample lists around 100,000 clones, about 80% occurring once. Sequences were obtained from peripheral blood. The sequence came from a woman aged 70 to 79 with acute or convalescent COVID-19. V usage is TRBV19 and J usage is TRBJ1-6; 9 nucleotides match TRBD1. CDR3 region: CASTPVTGGNSPLHF. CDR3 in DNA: TGTGCCAGTACCCCCGTGACAGGGGGTAATTCACCCCTCCACTTT.